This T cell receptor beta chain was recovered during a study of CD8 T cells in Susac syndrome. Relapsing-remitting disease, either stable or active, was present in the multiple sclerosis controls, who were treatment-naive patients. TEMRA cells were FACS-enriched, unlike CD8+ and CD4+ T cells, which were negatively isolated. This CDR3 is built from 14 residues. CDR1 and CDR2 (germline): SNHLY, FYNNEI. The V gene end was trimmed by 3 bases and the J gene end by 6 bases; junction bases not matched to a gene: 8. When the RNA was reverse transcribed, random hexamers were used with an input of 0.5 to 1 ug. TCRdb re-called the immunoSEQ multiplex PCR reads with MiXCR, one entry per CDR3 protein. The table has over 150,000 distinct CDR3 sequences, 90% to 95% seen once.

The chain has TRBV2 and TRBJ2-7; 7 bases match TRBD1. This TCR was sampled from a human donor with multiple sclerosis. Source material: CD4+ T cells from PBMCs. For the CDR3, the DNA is TGTGCCAGCAGTGAGCAGGGGGATTGGGGCGAGCAGTACTTC. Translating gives CASSEQGDWGEQYF.